The 27 T cell receptor beta chains in this list originate from one sample, sequenced in a study of blood T cell repertoires in COVID-19. Libraries were prepared by immunoSEQ multiplex PCR; TCRdb keeps only in-frame clonotypes and omits some of them. The table lists approximately 150,000 clones, just under 85% of them singletons. Material: peripheral blood. These receptors were obtained from an elderly woman with COVID-19, enrolled during active disease.

As DNA, the CDR3 is TGTGCCAGCAGAAGCGGACAGGAGGGGTATGGCTACACCTTC. This encodes CASRSGQEGYGYTF. The chain links TRBV2 to TRBJ1-2; 7 bases fit TRBD1. The ends lost 6 bases at V and 5 bases at J; junction bases unmatched: 9. The germline CDR1 and CDR2 sequences are SNHLY and FYNNEI. This CDR3 has 14 amino acids. Combining the CDR3 with reference TRBV2 and TRBJ1-2 gives the whole variable domain EPEVTQTPSHQVTQMGQEVILRCVPISNHLYFYWYRQILGQKVEFLVSFYNNEISEKSEIFDDQFSVERPDGSNFTLKIRSTKLEDSAMYFCASRSGQEGYGYTFGSGTRLTVV.

The rearrangement joins TRBV27 to TRBJ2-3; 7 positions match TRBD2. Unmatched junction bases numbered 7, after V lost 6 bases and J lost 4 bases. The CDR3 has 14 amino acids. Germline V gene lookup returns CDR1 MNHEY and CDR2 SMNVEV (reference sequence). CDR3 sequence reads: CASSLLRGADTQYF. In nucleotides, the CDR3 is TGTGCCAGCAGCCTCCTACGGGGGGCAGATACGCAGTATTTT.

This clone was counted once. The V call is TRBV7-6, the J call TRBJ1-1; no definite D call. V gave up 5 bases and J gave up 7 bases, with 11 bases separating them. CDR1 SGHVS and CDR2 FNYEAQ come from the germline V gene. The CDR3 is 12 residues long. The CDR3 here is CASSPRLSEAFF. The CDR3 nucleotides read TGTGCCAGCAGCCCCCGATTGAGTGAAGCTTTCTTT.

The chain joins TRBV7-6 to TRBJ2-3; 10 nucleotides align to TRBD2. CDR1 and CDR2 from the germline V gene are SGHVS and FNYEAQ. V was pared by 5 bases and J by 3 bases, with 8 bases of the junction left unmatched. The length of the CDR3 is 16 residues. Here the CDR3 DNA reads TGTGCCAGCAGCATTTCGCCGACTAGCGGGACAGATACGCAGTATTTT. Its protein is CASSISPTSGTDTQYF.

The V gene is TRBV3-1 (or the pseudogene TRBV3-2), the J gene TRBJ2-1, with TRBD2 matching 13 bases. This CDR3 comprises 16 residues. Germline V gene data show CDR1 as LGHDT and CDR2 as YNNKEL (reference sequence). V lost 1 base to trimming and J lost 7 bases; unmatched junction nucleotides: 4. The CDR3 coding sequence is TGTGCCAGCAGCCAAGGGACTAGCGGGAGAAGGAATGAGCAGTTCTTC. This encodes CASSQGTSGRRNEQFF.

The chain combines TRBV5-4 with TRBJ2-7; 9 nucleotides line up with TRBD1. Germline CDR1 reads SGHNT; CDR2 reads YYREEE (reference sequence). This CDR3 contains 16 residues. With 4 bases clipped from V and 0 bases from J, the junction kept 8 bases outside the gene matches. In nucleotides, the CDR3 is TGTGCCAGCAGCCAAGAGGGACAGGGAAGCTCCTACGAGCAGTACTTC. As protein: CASSQEGQGSSYEQYF.

V and J are TRBV18 and TRBJ1-1; D is uncertain. Germline CDR1 KGHSH, CDR2 LQKENI. This CDR3 has 12 amino acids. V was cut by 3 bases and J by 7 bases, with 9 bases left in between. The CDR3 nucleotides read TGTGCCAGCTCACCCACGGGAGTTGAAGCTTTCTTT. Translated, it gives CASSPTGVEAFF.

This chain connects TRBV6-6 to TRBJ2-5, with D perhaps matching TRBD2 (6 bases). The CDR3 contains 16 residues. V shed 5 bases and J shed 10 bases, with 26 bases lying between them. Germline V CDR1 and CDR2: MNHNY, SVGAGI (reference sequence). CDR3 sequence: CASSPATGLALRFQYF. The CDR3, as DNA: TGTGCCAGCAGTCCCGCAACCGGTCTAGCGTTAAGATTCCAGTACTTC.

V and J are TRBV3-1 (or the pseudogene TRBV3-2) and TRBJ1-5, with D hard to call. The CDR3 extends over 14 amino acids. Looked up from germline, CDR1 is LGHDT and CDR2 is YNNKEL (reference sequence). The ends were cut back, 0 bases at V and 6 bases at J, with 9 bases in the middle. CDR3 DNA sequence: TGTGCCAGCAGCCAAGACGGAGGGATTCAGCCCCAGCATTTT. Amino acid sequence: CASSQDGGIQPQHF.

The rearrangement joins TRBV18 to TRBJ1-2; tentatively, D is TRBD1 (6 bases). V lost 6 bases and J 7 bases, leaving 18 bases between the germline ends. The CDR3 length is 14 residues. CDR1 is KGHSH and CDR2 is LQKENI in the germline V gene. The chain's CDR3 is CASSLAGAKSGYTF. CDR3 DNA sequence: TGTGCCAGCTCTCTCGCGGGGGCGAAGAGTGGCTACACCTTC.

The V gene is TRBV27, the J gene TRBJ2-7, with 8 bases lining up with TRBD2. The V gene's germline CDR1 is MNHEY and CDR2 SMNVEV (reference sequence). Germline trimming cut 5 bases from V and 3 bases from J; bases unmatched to any gene: 3. This CDR3 region has 13 residues. CDR3 protein: CASSPGGDYEQYF. CDR3 sequence (DNA): TGTGCCAGCAGTCCCGGGGGGGACTACGAGCAGTACTTC.

The V gene is TRBV7-8, the J gene TRBJ2-3; perhaps TRBD1 as D (5 bases). CDR1 and CDR2 (germline): SGHVS, FQNEAQ. The V gene lost 4 bases and the J gene lost 0 bases, with 8 bases spanning the gap. The CDR3 is made up of 14 amino acids. CDR3: CASSWGHSTDTQYF. CDR3 in DNA: TGTGCCAGCAGCTGGGGCCACAGCACAGATACGCAGTATTTT. Complete variable domain (other parts from reference TRBV7-8 and TRBJ2-3): GAGVSQSPRYKVAKRGQDVALRCDPISGHVSLFWYQQALGQGPEFLTYFQNEAQLDKSGLPSDRFFAERPEGSVSTLKIQRTQQEDSAVYLCASSWGHSTDTQYFGPGTRLTVL.

This rearrangement joins TRBV28 to TRBJ1-2, with 7 bases fitting TRBD1. Germline CDR1 reads MDHEN; CDR2 reads SYDVKM. With 4 bases clipped from V and 5 bases from J, the junction kept 7 bases outside the gene matches. CDR3 length equals 14 residues. For the CDR3, the DNA is TGTGCCAGCAGTTCGACAGGGAGGAGGTATGGCTACACCTTC. Amino acid sequence: CASSSTGRRYGYTF.

The rearrangement joins TRBV5-1 to TRBJ1-1; TRBD1 agrees at 10 bases. V was pared by 4 bases and J by 4 bases, with 1 base of the junction left unmatched. The CDR3 extends over 13 amino acids. The germline V gene has CDR1 SGHRS and CDR2 YFSETQ. CDR3 in DNA: TGCGCCAGCAGCGGACAGGGGGTCACTGAAGCTTTCTTT. Residues: CASSGQGVTEAFF.

The chain couples TRBV21-1 to TRBJ1-4. TRBV21-1 has pseudogene status. The CDR3 is made up of 14 amino acids. CDR3 DNA: TGTGCCAGCAGCAAAGAAGATGAGGGTGAAAAACTGTTTTTT. Protein sequence: CASSKEDEGEKLFF.

This clone was recorded only once. The gene calls are TRBV6-6 and TRBJ2-3, with TRBD2 as a possible D gene (7 bases). CDR3 length equals 15 residues. Trimming cost V 5 bases and J 5 bases, with 17 bases left between them. Germline V gives CDR1 MNHNY, CDR2 SVGAGI (reference sequence). CDR3 region: CASSLPGGGVDTQYF. The CDR3 region has the DNA TGTGCCAGCAGTCTCCCGGGGGGCGGGGTAGATACGCAGTATTTT.

This chain links TRBV3-1 (or the pseudogene TRBV3-2) with TRBJ2-3; 8 bases align to TRBD2. There are 18 residues in the CDR3. The trim removed 0 bases at V and 3 bases at J, leaving 11 bases unmatched. Germline CDR1 reads LGHDT; CDR2 reads YNNKEL (reference sequence). CDR3 amino acids: CASSQDPPERGKTDTQYF. The CDR3 region has the DNA TGTGCCAGCAGCCAAGATCCCCCCGAGCGGGGGAAAACAGATACGCAGTATTTT.

This clone appeared a single time. The chain employs TRBV2 and TRBJ2-3, with 12 nucleotides matching TRBD2. The CDR3 has 19 amino acids. Germline assignment: CDR1 SNHLY and CDR2 FYNNEI. V gave up 6 bases and J gave up 0 bases; unmatched junction bases: 13. The DNA for the CDR3 is TGTGCCAGCAGCGAGACTAGCGGGGGTGGCCTTTATAGCACAGATACGCAGTATTTT. Translating it yields CASSETSGGGLYSTDTQYF.

This chain links TRBV15 with TRBJ2-4; weak D call: TRBD1 (7 bases). Germline CDR1 LNHNV, CDR2 YYDKDF (reference sequence). The V end lost 5 bases, the J end lost 2 bases, and 19 bases lay between the germline ends. This CDR3 has 17 residues. The CDR3 bases are TGTGCCACCAGCGGGACTGTACAGGGGTATTCCAAAAACATTCAGTACTTC. The encoded protein is CATSGTVQGYSKNIQYF.

The rearrangement joins TRBV28 to TRBJ2-7; possibly TRBD2 for D (6 bases). The germline V gene encodes CDR1 MDHEN and CDR2 SYDVKM. CDR3 length: 15 residues. The ends were cut back, 4 bases at V and 0 bases at J, with 13 bases in the middle. The CDR3 spells CASSSPGAASYEQYF. The CDR3 DNA reads as TGTGCCAGCAGTTCCCCGGGAGCGGCCTCCTACGAGCAGTACTTC.

This chain joins TRBV12-3 or TRBV12-4 and TRBJ2-4; perhaps TRBD1 as D (6 bases). The length of the CDR3 is 13 residues. V was pared by 7 bases and J by 6 bases, with 13 bases between. The chain's CDR3 is CASNSQGSNIQYF. CDR3 nucleotide sequence: TGTGCCAGCAACTCACAGGGTTCAAACATTCAGTACTTC.

The CDR3 DNA reads TGTGCCAGCAGCAGCGGGACAGGGGGCAGTGGTGGCTACACCTTC. Protein sequence: CASSSGTGGSGGYTF. The rearrangement links TRBV21-1 to TRBJ1-2; the table's TRBD1 call for D was not verified on the DNA. TRBV21-1 is reported as a pseudogene. The length of the CDR3 is 15 residues.

This chain joins TRBV6-1 and TRBJ1-5, with D perhaps matching TRBD1 (6 bases). Trimming removed 2 bases at V and 3 bases at J, with 8 bases between. Germline CDR1 and CDR2: MNHNS and SASEGT. This CDR3 is 14 amino acids long. The CDR3 is CASSEHRVNQPQHF. The CDR3 DNA reads as TGTGCCAGCAGTGAACACAGGGTCAATCAGCCCCAGCATTTT.

This chain joins TRBV5-1 and TRBJ1-3; TRBD1 matches 9 bases. V lost 3 bases, J lost 0 bases, and 4 bases stayed unmatched. CDR1 SGHRS and CDR2 YFSETQ come from the germline V gene. The CDR3 spans 16 residues. This chain's CDR3 is CASSSGQGFSGNTIYF. Written as DNA, the CDR3 is TGCGCCAGCAGCTCGGGACAGGGTTTCTCTGGAAACACCATATATTTT. The whole variable domain, remainder taken from reference TRBV5-1 and TRBJ1-3, is KAGVTQTPRYLIKTRGQQVTLSCSPISGHRSVSWYQQTPGQGLQFLFEYFSETQRNKGNFPGRFSGRQFSNSRSEMNVSTLELGDSALYLCASSSGQGFSGNTIYFGEGSWLTVV.

The J gene is TRBJ2-1, the V gene TRBV28; the D gene is possibly TRBD2 (6 bases). The CDR3 sequence is 18 residues long. Looked up from germline, CDR1 is MDHEN and CDR2 is SYDVKM. The germline V and J ends were trimmed by 2 bases and 6 bases, with 23 bases remaining between them. CDR3 in DNA: TGTGCCAGCAGTTTAGCGACTGGGTCCGGGGGATTGGGCAATGAGCAGTTCTTC. Protein: CASSLATGSGGLGNEQFF.

This sequence joins TRBV15 and TRBJ2-7; D is perhaps TRBD2 (5 bases). Trimming shortened V by 4 bases and J by 5 bases, and 15 bases separated the two germline ends. Germline CDR1 reads LNHNV; CDR2 reads YYDKDF (reference sequence). The CDR3 has 14 amino acids. The chain's CDR3 is CATSKNLASHEQYF. The CDR3 DNA sequence: TGTGCCACCAGCAAAAATCTAGCATCCCACGAGCAGTACTTC.

This chain connects TRBV27 to TRBJ2-7; 7 nucleotides agree with TRBD2. With V trimmed by 6 bases and J by 1 base, 6 bases remained unmatched. Germline V gives CDR1 MNHEY, CDR2 SMNVEV (reference sequence). CDR3 length: 14 residues. The CDR3 coding sequence is TGTGCCAGCAGCTCAACCGGGGGGTCCTACGAGCAGTACTTC. It translates to CASSSTGGSYEQYF.